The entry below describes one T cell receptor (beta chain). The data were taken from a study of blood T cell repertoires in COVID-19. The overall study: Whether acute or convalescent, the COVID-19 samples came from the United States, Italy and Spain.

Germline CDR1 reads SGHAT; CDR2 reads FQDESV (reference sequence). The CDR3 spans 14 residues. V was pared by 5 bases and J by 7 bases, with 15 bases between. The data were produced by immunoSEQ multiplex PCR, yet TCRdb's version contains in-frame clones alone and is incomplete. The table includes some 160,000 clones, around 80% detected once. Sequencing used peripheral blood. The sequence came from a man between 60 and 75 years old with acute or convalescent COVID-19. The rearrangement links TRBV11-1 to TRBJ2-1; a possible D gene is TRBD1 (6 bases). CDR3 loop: CASSHRTGSNEQFF. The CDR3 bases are TGTGCCAGCAGCCACAGAACAGGGAGTAATGAGCAGTTCTTC.